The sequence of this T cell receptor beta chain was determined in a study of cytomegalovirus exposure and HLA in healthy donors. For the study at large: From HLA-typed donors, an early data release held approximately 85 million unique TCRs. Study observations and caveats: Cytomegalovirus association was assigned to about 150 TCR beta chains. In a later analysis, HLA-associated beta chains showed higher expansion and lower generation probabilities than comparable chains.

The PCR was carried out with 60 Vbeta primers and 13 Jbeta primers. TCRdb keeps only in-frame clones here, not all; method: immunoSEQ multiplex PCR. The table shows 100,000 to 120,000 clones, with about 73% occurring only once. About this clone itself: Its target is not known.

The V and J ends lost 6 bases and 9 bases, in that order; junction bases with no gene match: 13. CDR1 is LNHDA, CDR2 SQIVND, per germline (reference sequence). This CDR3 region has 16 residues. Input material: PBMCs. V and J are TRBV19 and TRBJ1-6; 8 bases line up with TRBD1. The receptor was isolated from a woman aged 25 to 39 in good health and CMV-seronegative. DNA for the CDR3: TGTGCCAGTAGCTCAGGGGGCGGGCGTATAACTTCACCCCTCCACTTT. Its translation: CASSSGGGRITSPLHF.